This T cell receptor beta chain comes out of a study of T-cell memory formation after mild COVID-19. About the research overall: TCR clusters were largely donor specific.

Each CDR3 protein is one row after TCRdb ran MiXCR on the 5' RACE reads. Found here are a few hundred thousand distinct CDR3 sequences, 16% of them singletons; the top ten hold roughly a fifth. V lost 3 bases and J lost 2, with 9 bases in between. This CDR3 comprises 13 residues. Germline CDR1 reads DFQATT; CDR2 reads SNEGSKA (reference sequence). V and J are TRBV20-1 and TRBJ2-3; D ambiguous. This sequence was found in a young man who had mild COVID-19 (a few samples of this study predate the infection). Cell type and time point are not known. Sequencing input: PBMCs or a T cell subset sorted from them (not recorded which). The DNA for the CDR3 is TGCAGTGCTAGGGCTACACACACAGATACGCAGTATTTT. Translated: CSARATHTDTQYF.